These T cell receptor beta chains were read from a single sample in a study of T cell repertoires in cytomegalovirus infection. TCRdb redid the calling of the reads with MiXCR, one entry per CDR3 protein. The repertoire has around 130,000 distinct CDR3 sequences, 20% to 30% of them found once; the top ten carry roughly 33%. Antigen specificity for these receptors is unknown. The sequenced material came from PBMCs, sequenced either directly or after in vitro stimulation (not recorded which). The origin of the receptors is a human donor in good health (CMV status not recorded). Some clones in this sample may be carry-over from other donors' samples. Both conserved end residues are trimmed from each CDR3. D genes are given only for firm matches. Not all rows give a size; the values are once, few, many and, for expanded clones, a class.

J: TRBJ2-1
V: TRBV5-5
D: .
size: .
CDR3: ASSRAMGSSYNEQF

J: TRBJ1-4
V: TRBV7-8
D: .
size: many
CDR3: ASSPRDGSNEKLF

J: TRBJ2-5
V: TRBV4-1
D: .
size: few
CDR3: ASSQERTAQETQY

J: TRBJ2-2
V: TRBV19
D: .
size: few
CDR3: ASTRVGTFSVELF

J: TRBJ1-1
V: TRBV18
D: TRBD1
size: .
CDR3: ASSEGQGSTEAF

J: TRBJ2-1
V: TRBV6-8
D: TRBD2
size: .
CDR3: ASRLAGGPGEQF

J: TRBJ1-5
V: TRBV27
D: .
size: .
CDR3: ASRQAGAHQPQH

J: TRBJ2-3
V: TRBV5-1
D: TRBD2
size: .
CDR3: ASSLSSRLAGPTDTQY

J: TRBJ1-2
V: TRBV29-1
D: .
size: .
CDR3: SVVDRGQNYGYT

J: TRBJ1-2
V: TRBV6-2/TRBV6-3
D: TRBD1
size: few
CDR3: ASNTGPGQVSLHYGYT

J: TRBJ2-7
V: TRBV20-1
D: .
size: few
CDR3: SASKTPPEQY

J: TRBJ2-2
V: TRBV28
D: .
size: few
CDR3: ASFPGATNTGELF

J: TRBJ1-3
V: TRBV7-2
D: .
size: many
CDR3: ASSLVIVGQGDGNTIY

J: TRBJ2-3
V: TRBV7-3
D: .
size: once
CDR3: ASSLYQRSITDTQY

J: TRBJ1-2
V: TRBV12-3/TRBV12-4
D: TRBD1
size: many
CDR3: ASSPHGTGLYGYT

J: TRBJ1-4
V: TRBV6-1
D: .
size: many
CDR3: ASSSVATNEKLF

J: TRBJ2-1
V: TRBV5-4
D: .
size: .
CDR3: ASSSDPAGEQF

J: TRBJ2-1
V: TRBV9
D: .
size: .
CDR3: ASSVGLGGSEQF

J: TRBJ2-1
V: TRBV24-1
D: TRBD2
size: .
CDR3: ATSGSGSYNEQF

J: TRBJ1-1
V: TRBV19
D: .
size: .
CDR3: ASSMAPQGTNTEAF

J: TRBJ1-3
V: TRBV12-3/TRBV12-4
D: TRBD1
size: .
CDR3: ASIRDRGSGNTIY

J: TRBJ1-6
V: TRBV6-5
D: .
size: .
CDR3: ASSSGGGTNSPLH

J: TRBJ2-2
V: TRBV24-1
D: TRBD1
size: .
CDR3: ATSDRDRGSPGELF

J: TRBJ1-2
V: TRBV11-2
D: TRBD1
size: many
CDR3: ASSPGDRGYGYT

J: TRBJ1-5
V: TRBV19
D: TRBD1
size: few
CDR3: ASARTGEQPQH

J: TRBJ2-1
V: TRBV12-3/TRBV12-4
D: TRBD2
size: many
CDR3: ASSHRTSGVNEQF